These 21 T cell receptor beta chains originate from one sample sequenced in a study of T cells after posttransplantation cyclophosphamide. Data came from immunoSEQ multiplex PCR; TCRdb stores just in-frame clones and leaves some out. The sample yields 2,000 or so clones, roughly 70% seen once. Busulfan-fludarabine conditioning, marrow transplant, and cyclophosphamide on days +3 and +4 were administered. Sequenced here: PBMCs, sampled approximately five weeks after a stem cell transplant with posttransplant cyclophosphamide. Receptors were obtained from a male patient aged 45-59 years who received an allogeneic stem cell transplant from a related donor and was CMV-positive. Some T cells may be the graft donor's.

The chain recombines TRBV6-6 with TRBJ1-4; D gene uncertain. CDR3 size: 15 residues. The V gene's germline CDR1 is MNHNY and CDR2 SVGAGI (reference sequence). Trimming removed 8 bases at V and 0 bases at J, with 13 bases between. CDR3 DNA sequence: TGTGCCAGCGCTCGGGATGATGCAACTAATGAAAAACTGTTTTTT. This encodes CASARDDATNEKLFF.

This rearrangement joins TRBV13 to TRBJ2-1, with 7 bases aligning to TRBD1. This CDR3 is built from 15 residues. Trimming cost V 5 bases and J 2 bases; bases outside gene matches: 6. Germline CDR1 is PRHDT and CDR2 is FYEKMQ (reference sequence). The CDR3, as DNA: TGTGCCAGCAGCACGACAGGGTCCCCCTACAATGAGCAGTTCTTC. Protein product: CASSTTGSPYNEQFF.

J is TRBJ2-2 and V is TRBV4-3, with 9 bases fitting TRBD1. The length of the CDR3 is 14 residues. Losses at the gene ends were 1 base for V and 6 bases for J; bases not matched to a gene: 0. Germline values: CDR1 LGHNA, CDR2 YSLEER. This chain's CDR3 is CASSQGTGAGELFF. The DNA for the CDR3 is TGCGCCAGCAGCCAAGGGACAGGGGCCGGGGAGCTGTTTTTT.

The chain couples TRBV14 to TRBJ2-5; D is possibly TRBD2 (6 bases). Trimming removed 1 base at V and 4 bases at J, with 13 bases between. The length of the CDR3 is 15 residues. CDR1 is SGHDN, CDR2 FVKESK, per germline. The CDR3, as DNA: TGTGCCAGCAGCCAAGGGGACTGGTATTTAGAGACCCAGTACTTC. Translation gives CASSQGDWYLETQYF.

This clone occurred a few times. The chain uses TRBV15 and TRBJ2-7; 13 bases are shared with TRBD2. The CDR3 spans 16 residues. The germline gives CDR1 LNHNV, CDR2 YYDKDF (reference sequence). V lost 8 bases, J lost 2 bases, and 9 bases stayed unmatched. CDR3 in DNA: TGTGCCACCCAAGCCGGACTAGCGGGGGAACCCTACGAGCAGTACTTC. This translates into CATQAGLAGEPYEQYF.

The V gene is TRBV4-1, the J gene TRBJ1-1; D is uncertain. Germline V CDR1 and CDR2: MGHRA, YSYEKL. The CDR3 has 18 residues. Between the trimmed V and J ends, which lost 0 bases and 4 bases, there was a span of 21 bases. CDR3 protein: CASSQDRLSRIAITEAFF. The CDR3 nucleotides are TGCGCCAGCAGCCAAGATCGGTTATCGAGGATTGCCATCACTGAAGCTTTCTTT.

V usage is TRBV4-1 and J usage is TRBJ2-7; 8 positions agree with TRBD1. This CDR3 has 15 residues. Germline CDR1 reads MGHRA; CDR2 reads YSYEKL. With V trimmed by 5 bases and J by 0 bases, 6 bases remained unmatched. In DNA, the CDR3 is TGCGCCAGCAGCGTCCGACAGGGGCCCTCCTACGAGCAGTACTTC. Translation: CASSVRQGPSYEQYF.

CDR3 bases: TGTGCCAGCCTGTCCCAGGGGGCATGGAACACTGAAGCTTTCTTT. Protein product: CASLSQGAWNTEAFF. The gene calls are TRBV6-1 and TRBJ1-1, with 8 bases identical to TRBD1. Trimming cost V 8 bases and J 1 base; bases outside gene matches: 9. Germline loops: CDR1 MNHNS, CDR2 SASEGT. The CDR3 runs to 15 residues.

The rearrangement links TRBV4-1 to TRBJ2-1, with 11 bases lining up with TRBD2. V was clipped by 5 bases and J by 10 bases; unmatched bases: 10. This CDR3 contains 15 residues. CDR1 MGHRA and CDR2 YSYEKL come from the germline V gene. The CDR3 sequence: CASSRGVAGGLEQFF. CDR3 sequence (DNA): TGCGCCAGCAGCAGAGGAGTAGCGGGGGGGTTGGAGCAGTTCTTC.

The chain joins TRBV7-9 to TRBJ2-2, with 10 bases lining up with TRBD1. The germline V gene encodes CDR1 SEHNR and CDR2 FQNEAQ (reference sequence). The CDR3 has 18 amino acids. V trimming: 1 base; J trimming: 1 base; junction bases outside the gene matches: 6. The CDR3 loop reads CASSLDPGQGLNTGELFF. The CDR3 coding sequence is TGTGCCAGCAGCTTAGACCCGGGACAGGGGTTGAACACCGGGGAGCTGTTTTTT.

The chain recombines TRBV5-5 with TRBJ2-2, with TRBD1 identical over 8 bases. V lost 4 bases, J lost 7 bases, and 6 bases stayed unmatched. The germline V gene encodes CDR1 SGHKS and CDR2 YYEKEE (reference sequence). The CDR3 sequence is 14 residues long. CDR3 loop: CASSPDRAVGELFF. DNA for the CDR3: TGTGCCAGCAGCCCGGACAGGGCGGTCGGGGAGCTGTTTTTT.

The table lists this clone with a few counts. The chain uses TRBV11-2 and TRBJ2-1; 10 positions match TRBD2. The V gene's germline CDR1 is SGHAT and CDR2 FQNNGV. The J segment lost 4 bases and the V segment lost 1 base, leaving 1 base of the junction unmatched. This CDR3 region has 15 residues. The CDR3 bases are TGTGCCAGCAGCTTAGGGACTAGCGGATACAATGAGCAGTTCTTC. This encodes CASSLGTSGYNEQFF. The entire variable domain, with the rest obtained from reference TRBV11-2 and TRBJ2-1, is as follows: EAGVAQSPRYKIIEKRQSVAFWCNPISGHATLYWYQQILGQGPKLLIQFQNNGVVDDSQLPKDRFSAERLKGVDSTLKIQPAKLEDSAVYLCASSLGTSGYNEQFFGPGTRLTVL.

In this sample, this clone turned up once. The J gene is TRBJ2-7, the V gene TRBV4-1; perhaps TRBD1 as D (6 bases). The V end lost 6 bases, the J end lost 3 bases, and 24 bases lay between the germline ends. Germline V lookup: CDR1 MGHRA, CDR2 YSYEKL. This CDR3 spans 17 amino acids. DNA of the CDR3: TGCGCCAGCAGACACGTTAGAGACCGGGACAAAAACTACGAGCAGTACTTC. Translated: CASRHVRDRDKNYEQYF.

V is TRBV6-5 and J is TRBJ2-1; TRBD2 might be the D (6 bases). This CDR3 is 13 amino acids long. V shed 7 bases and J shed 7 bases, with 14 bases lying between them. Germline CDR1 and CDR2: MNHEY and SVGAGI. In DNA form, the CDR3 reads TGTGCCAGCATCAAACCCGGGAGTAATGAGCAGTTCTTC. It encodes CASIKPGSNEQFF.

The chain joins TRBV6-5 to TRBJ1-2; perhaps TRBD1 as D (5 bases). Germline V gene lookup returns CDR1 MNHEY and CDR2 SVGAGI. Trimming stripped 2 bases from V and 8 bases from J, with 12 bases between. The CDR3 length is 13 residues. The CDR3 sequence is CASSYGDQGGYTF. The CDR3 region has the DNA TGTGCCAGCAGTTACGGTGACCAGGGCGGCTACACCTTC.

A single count supports this clone. The V gene is TRBV11-1, the J gene TRBJ2-7, with a tentative D call TRBD1 (6 bases). The CDR3 is 15 amino acids. V was shortened by 0 bases and J by 2 bases, with 11 bases between the two germline ends. Germline loops: CDR1 SGHAT, CDR2 FQDESV (reference sequence). The CDR3 DNA follows: TGTGCCAGCAGCTTAGCGAGACAGGCCCCCTACGAGCAGTACTTC. Translated, it gives CASSLARQAPYEQYF.

The table lists this clone with a few counts. This sequence joins TRBV7-9 and TRBJ2-1, with D uncertain. Per the germline V gene, CDR1 is SEHNR and CDR2 is FQNEAQ (reference sequence). Trimming cost V 5 bases and J 9 bases, with 5 bases left between them. The CDR3 loop spans 10 amino acids. The CDR3 bases are TGTGCCAGCAGCATATCTGAGCAGTTCTTC. It specifies CASSISEQFF.

The chain couples TRBV2 to TRBJ2-3; tentatively, D is TRBD2 (6 bases). There are 13 residues in the CDR3. Between the trimmed V and J ends, which lost 7 bases and 1 base, there was a span of 9 bases. The germline V gene encodes CDR1 SNHLY and CDR2 FYNNEI. In DNA form, the CDR3 reads TGTGCCAGCAACAGGAGGGGCACAGATACGCAGTATTTT. The encoded protein is CASNRRGTDTQYF.

In its sample, this clone was seen a few times. The chain combines TRBV5-4 with TRBJ1-4; 7 nucleotides match TRBD1. CDR1 and CDR2 (germline): SGHNT, YYREEE (reference sequence). V was pared by 4 bases and J by 11 bases, with 17 bases of the junction left unmatched. The CDR3 length is 16 residues. CDR3 sequence: CASSLETGAHLEKLFF. The DNA for the CDR3 is TGTGCCAGCAGCCTGGAAACAGGGGCCCACCTTGAGAAACTGTTTTTT.

The genes are TRBV5-6 and TRBJ1-1, with 7 bases aligning to TRBD1. The CDR3 covers 18 residues. Germline V gene data show CDR1 as SGHDT and CDR2 as YYEEEE. Unmatched junction bases numbered 15, after V lost 3 bases and J lost 1 base. The CDR3 sequence: CASSSQHTGARGNTEAFF. CDR3 nucleotides: TGTGCCAGCAGCTCCCAGCATACAGGGGCGCGGGGGAACACTGAAGCTTTCTTT.

The J gene is TRBJ2-1, the V gene TRBV19, with TRBD2 matching over 8 bases. J lost 7 bases, V lost 1 base, and 6 bases had no gene match. CDR3 length: 15 amino acids. From germline, CDR1 is LNHDA and CDR2 SQIVND (reference sequence). Written as DNA, the CDR3 is TGTGCCAGTAGTATAGCGGCTAGCGGGTATAATGAGCAGTTCTTC. Translated: CASSIAASGYNEQFF.